This T cell receptor (beta chain) was sequenced during a study of radiotherapy plus CTLA-4 blockade in lung cancer. Data came from immunoSEQ multiplex PCR; TCRdb stores just in-frame clones and leaves some out. The sample lists roughly 98,000 clones, approximately 80% occurring once. The CDR3 has 16 amino acids. V lost 10 bases and J lost 0, with 18 bases in between. Looked up from germline, CDR1 is MNHNY and CDR2 is SVGAGI (reference sequence). This clone was seen only once. The J gene is TRBJ1-4, the V gene TRBV6-6; weak D call: TRBD1 (6 bases). Sequencing was performed on peripheral blood, taken from a patient treated with radiotherapy plus ipilimumab. This clonotype originated in a human donor with non-small cell lung cancer that progressed on radiotherapy plus ipilimumab. CDR3: CATAGGALPTNEKLFF. The CDR3 region has the DNA TGTGCCACGGCGGGGGGGGCACTCCCAACTAATGAAAAACTGTTTTTT.